The 6 T cell receptor beta chains below were found in one sample sequenced in a study of blood T cell repertoires in COVID-19. The repertoire was sequenced with immunoSEQ multiplex PCR; TCRdb's copy has only in-frame clones and lacks some. This repertoire shows fewer than 350,000 clones, about 91% found once; its top ten account for approximately 1.6%. Source material: peripheral blood. The origin of the receptors is a woman in her thirties with COVID-19, enrolled during active disease.

This chain links TRBV5-1 with TRBJ1-3, with a weak D call TRBD1 (6 bases). Germline CDR1 SGHRS, CDR2 YFSETQ. This CDR3 contains 17 residues. The V end lost 3 bases, the J end lost 0 bases, and 16 bases lay between the germline ends. CDR3 sequence: CASSWDTGSSSGNTIYF. CDR3 DNA sequence: TGCGCCAGCAGCTGGGACACAGGGTCCTCCTCTGGAAACACCATATATTTT. Drawing the rest from reference TRBV5-1 and TRBJ1-3, the complete variable domain is KAGVTQTPRYLIKTRGQQVTLSCSPISGHRSVSWYQQTPGQGLQFLFEYFSETQRNKGNFPGRFSGRQFSNSRSEMNVSTLELGDSALYLCASSWDTGSSSGNTIYFGEGSWLTVV.

The chain uses TRBV9 and TRBJ2-3; 10 bases line up with TRBD2. The CDR3 covers 17 residues. Germline V gives CDR1 SGDLS, CDR2 YYNGEE. V was pared by 3 bases and J by 1 base, with 8 bases of the junction left unmatched. The CDR3 sequence is CASSGGVLAGGTDTQYF. DNA for the CDR3: TGTGCCAGCAGCGGAGGAGTCCTAGCGGGGGGCACAGATACGCAGTATTTT.

The J gene is TRBJ1-5, the V gene TRBV19; the D gene is possibly TRBD1 (5 bases). Germline V lookup: CDR1 LNHDA, CDR2 SQIVND (reference sequence). This CDR3 region has 15 residues. The germline V and J ends were trimmed by 5 bases and 3 bases, with 14 bases remaining between them. The chain's CDR3 is CASSWGDGLNQPQHF. The CDR3 DNA follows: TGTGCCAGTAGTTGGGGGGACGGACTCAATCAGCCCCAGCATTTT. The full variable domain, rest sourced from reference TRBV19 and TRBJ1-5, is DGGITQSPKYLFRKEGQNVTLSCEQNLNHDAMYWYRQDPGQGLRLIYYSQIVNDFQKGDIAEGYSVSREKKESFPLTVTSAQKNPTAFYLCASSWGDGLNQPQHFGDGTRLSIL.

The CDR3 DNA reads as TGCAGCGTTGAAGATCCGGCAGGGAGGGTGAACATTCAGTACTTC. This gives the protein CSVEDPAGRVNIQYF. The J gene is TRBJ2-4, the V gene TRBV29-1, with TRBD2 matching over 7 bases. The CDR3 is 15 residues long. The V segment lost 0 bases and the J segment 7 bases; nucleotides outside the gene matches: 9. CDR1 SQVTM and CDR2 ANQGSEA come from the germline V gene.

For the CDR3, the DNA is TGTGCCAGCAGTTACCGCGCCCTCGGGGGGACCGGGGAGCTGTTTTTT. Translating gives CASSYRALGGTGELFF. This chain links TRBV6-2 or TRBV6-3 with TRBJ2-2; 7 bases line up with TRBD2. The CDR3 runs to 16 residues. After removal of 2 bases from V and 5 bases from J, the junction contained 8 bases not matched to a gene. Germline values: CDR1 MNHEY, CDR2 SVGEGT.

This clone was picked up one time. V usage is TRBV6-1 and J usage is TRBJ2-6; D perhaps matches TRBD1 (6 bases). This CDR3 contains 15 residues. The germline V and J ends were trimmed by 1 base and 4 bases, with 8 bases remaining between them. Germline V CDR1 and CDR2: MNHNS, SASEGT. The chain's CDR3 is CASSEEGTGANVLTF. The CDR3 DNA reads as TGTGCCAGCAGTGAAGAAGGGACAGGGGCCAACGTCCTGACTTTC.